The table lists the clone carrying this TCR beta chain with a few counts. A read error may produce the germline difference seen at one junction end. TCRdb passed the 5' RACE reads through MiXCR, listing each CDR3 protein once. The sample lists about 40,000 distinct CDR3 sequences, under 20% occurring once. The CDR3 is 13 residues long. The sequencing input was naive CD4+ T cells sorted from a lymph node. The subset is: naive CD4+ T cells, CD4+CD45RA+CD25-. The chain carries TRBV12-3 or TRBV12-4 and TRBJ1-1; a possible D gene is TRBD1 (5 bases). The receptor was isolated from a female donor with breast cancer. CDR3 nucleotides: TGTGCCAGTAGTTCGGGGGTAGTGACTGAAGCTTTCTTT. Its translation: CASSSGVVTEAFF.